The next 29 T cell receptor beta chains were all read from a single sample in a study of siplizumab effects on memory and regulatory T cells. Libraries were prepared by immunoSEQ multiplex PCR; TCRdb keeps only in-frame clonotypes and omits some of them. The table includes 87,000 or so clones, 80% to 90% detected once. The specimen sequenced was CD4+ T cells sorted from blood. These receptors came from a human donor in good health.

The rearrangement joins TRBV4-1 to TRBJ2-1; TRBD2 agrees at 10 bases. The ends lost 0 bases at V and 8 bases at J; junction bases unmatched: 10. There are 17 residues in the CDR3. Germline values: CDR1 MGHRA, CDR2 YSYEKL. In DNA, the CDR3 is TGCGCCAGCAGCCAAGAGGGGCTTAGACTAGCGGGCCATGAGCAGTTCTTC. This encodes CASSQEGLRLAGHEQFF.

The V call is TRBV13, the J call TRBJ1-3; 8 nucleotides match TRBD1. J was trimmed by 3 bases and V by 1 base; bases with no gene match: 2. The CDR3 loop spans 15 amino acids. The germline CDR1 and CDR2 sequences are PRHDT and FYEKMQ (reference sequence). The CDR3 here is CASSLAGGVGNTIYF. The CDR3 region has the DNA TGTGCCAGCAGCTTAGCAGGGGGCGTTGGAAACACCATATATTTT.

This clone was seen a few times. The CDR3 DNA follows: TGCGCCAGCAGCCAAGTGACGGCCATCTCCTATAATTCACCCCTCCACTTT. This gives the protein CASSQVTAISYNSPLHF. The chain couples TRBV4-1 to TRBJ1-6; D uncertain. Germline V gene data show CDR1 as MGHRA and CDR2 as YSYEKL. The CDR3 has 17 amino acids. V was cut by 1 base and J by 0 bases, with 10 bases left in between.

A single count supports this clone. The CDR3: CASSLGRADTQYF. CDR3 nucleotides: TGTGCCAGCAGCTTAGGGCGAGCAGATACGCAGTATTTT. The V gene is TRBV7-2, the J gene TRBJ2-3; D is unresolved. CDR1 and CDR2 from the germline V gene are SGHTA and FQGNSA. V lost 1 base and J 4 bases, leaving 6 bases between the germline ends. The CDR3 has 13 amino acids.

The V and J genes are TRBV21-1 and TRBJ1-5; the DNA was not used to check the table's D call, TRBD1. TRBV21-1 is a pseudogene segment. The CDR3 loop spans 13 amino acids. CDR3 sequence (DNA): TGTGCCAGCAGCAAACAAGAGCACAGGGCCCAGCATTTT. This sequence encodes CASSKQEHRAQHF.

V and J are TRBV28 and TRBJ1-5; weak D call: TRBD1 (6 bases). This CDR3 contains 15 residues. Deletions cut 7 bases from V and 1 base from J, with 14 bases between. Germline lookup yields CDR1 MDHEN and CDR2 SYDVKM. The CDR3 coding sequence is TGTGCCAGCATCAAAGGGGGGGTGAGCAATCAGCCCCAGCATTTT. It is translated as CASIKGGVSNQPQHF.

The chain joins TRBV19 to TRBJ2-3, with TRBD1 matching 8 bases. Per the germline V gene, CDR1 is LNHDA and CDR2 is SQIVND (reference sequence). The CDR3 has 15 residues. V trimming: 6 bases; J trimming: 1 base; junction bases outside the gene matches: 6. The CDR3 DNA reads TGTGCCAGTAGCAACGGACAGGGAGGCACAGATACGCAGTATTTT. Its translation: CASSNGQGGTDTQYF.

This clone was observed a handful of times. The chain combines TRBV28 with TRBJ2-5; D not resolved. Deletions cut 10 bases from V and 0 bases from J, with 9 bases between. Looked up from germline, CDR1 is MDHEN and CDR2 is SYDVKM. The CDR3 loop spans 12 amino acids. CDR3 coding DNA: TGTGCCACTGCATCGTACCAAGAGACCCAGTACTTC. This codes for CATASYQETQYF.

The genes are TRBV19 and TRBJ1-5; D not resolved. Germline V gene sequence: CDR1 LNHDA, CDR2 SQIVND (reference sequence). The germline V and J ends were trimmed by 3 bases and 4 bases, with 10 bases remaining between them. The CDR3 is 14 residues long. This CDR3 reads CASSIGGRNQPQHF. The CDR3 DNA is TGTGCCAGTAGTATTGGAGGGAGAAATCAGCCCCAGCATTTT.

V is TRBV21-1 and J is TRBJ2-7; TRBD2, as called in the table, went unchecked against the DNA. TRBV21-1 is a listed pseudogene. The CDR3 is made up of 16 amino acids. The CDR3 DNA is TGTGCCAGCAGCAAAGTAGGACTAGCAACGGCCTACGAGCAGTACTTC. Translation: CASSKVGLATAYEQYF.

The rearrangement links TRBV5-1 to TRBJ2-1; 10 positions match TRBD2. The V segment lost 2 bases and the J segment 5 bases; nucleotides outside the gene matches: 4. Germline V gene lookup returns CDR1 SGHRS and CDR2 YFSETQ. The CDR3 sequence is 15 residues long. CDR3 coding DNA: TGCGCCAGCAGCTTATGGACTAGCGGCAACAATGAGCAGTTCTTC. Its translation is CASSLWTSGNNEQFF.

Notes on this clone: This sample also contains other DNA sequences that code for the same CDR3. The J gene is TRBJ2-1, the V gene TRBV18, with TRBD2 identical over 13 bases. After removal of 6 bases from V and 2 bases from J, the junction contained 4 bases not matched to a gene. From germline, CDR1 is KGHSH and CDR2 LQKENI. The CDR3 runs to 16 residues. In DNA, the CDR3 is TGTGCCAGCTCTCCTGGACTAGCGGGGGCCTACAATGAGCAGTTCTTC. Amino acid sequence: CASSPGLAGAYNEQFF.

V usage is TRBV28 and J usage is TRBJ2-3, with a weak D call TRBD2 (6 bases). The V gene's germline CDR1 is MDHEN and CDR2 SYDVKM. V lost 7 bases, J lost 5 bases, and 13 bases lay in between. This CDR3 contains 13 residues. Written as DNA, the CDR3 is TGTGCCAGCAAGACGGGCGGGGAAGATACGCAGTATTTT. Protein sequence: CASKTGGEDTQYF.

To note about this clone: An end of the junction does not agree with germline; a read error may underlie this. The chain combines TRBV11-3 with TRBJ1-1; 7 positions match TRBD1. The CDR3 consists of 15 residues. Germline CDR1 reads SGHNT; CDR2 reads YENEEA. Written as DNA, the CDR3 is TGTGCCAGCAGTTTAGCCTTTTTTGACAGGGATCGGGCTTTCTTT. Encoded protein: CASSLAFFDRDRAFF.

This chain connects TRBV29-1 to TRBJ2-2; 9 nucleotides match TRBD2. Germline CDR1 and CDR2: SQVTM and ANQGSEA. V shed 8 bases and J 4 bases; nucleotides not matched to a gene: 8. CDR3 length: 14 residues. CDR3: CSIWTSVATGELFF. CDR3 nucleotides: TGCAGCATCTGGACTAGCGTGGCCACCGGGGAGCTGTTTTTT.

As DNA, the CDR3 is TGTGCCAGCAGCGTAGGCCCGGGGCCGTCTGGAAACACCATATATTTT. Protein: CASSVGPGPSGNTIYF. The chain combines TRBV9 with TRBJ1-3; D may be TRBD1 (5 bases). Germline values: CDR1 SGDLS, CDR2 YYNGEE. This CDR3 has 16 amino acids. V was trimmed by 0 bases and J by 1 base, leaving 11 bases between them. The full variable domain, in which reference TRBV9 and TRBJ1-3 provide the parts outside the CDR3, is DSGVTQTPKHLITATGQRVTLRCSPRSGDLSVYWYQQSLDQGLQFLIQYYNGEERAKGNILERFSAQQFPDLHSELNLSSLELGDSALYFCASSVGPGPSGNTIYFGEGSWLTVV.

As for this clone: A junction boundary mismatches the germline segment, possibly from a read error. The V and J genes are TRBV20-1 and TRBJ2-7; TRBD2 aligns across 9 bases. This CDR3 has 11 amino acids. In germline, CDR1 is DFQATT, CDR2 SNEGSKA (reference sequence). In nucleotides, the CDR3 is TGCAGTCCTAGCGGGACGGGTGAGCAGTACTTC. Its protein product is CSPSGTGEQYF.

The chain combines TRBV7-2 with TRBJ2-5, with 8 bases identical to TRBD2. The junction had 12 bases not matched to a gene; V was cut back by 5 bases and J by 4 bases. Germline V CDR1 and CDR2: SGHTA, FQGNSA. CDR3 length: 16 residues. The CDR3, as DNA: TGTGCCAGCAGCCCACAAATCCGGGAGGGCGGAGAGACCCAGTACTTC. Amino acid sequence: CASSPQIREGGETQYF.

The chain links TRBV19 to TRBJ2-1; D not certain. The CDR3 has 15 residues. Trimming took off 1 base at V and 0 bases at J, with 7 bases between the two ends. CDR1 is LNHDA, CDR2 SQIVND, per germline (reference sequence). The CDR3 coding sequence is TGTGCCAGTAGTATAGCGGTCAGCTCCTACAATGAGCAGTTCTTC. Translating it yields CASSIAVSSYNEQFF.

The rearrangement joins TRBV28 to TRBJ2-3; TRBD1 might be the D (6 bases). V gave up 1 base and J gave up 0 bases, with 17 bases separating them. Germline V CDR1 and CDR2: MDHEN, SYDVKM. The CDR3 sequence is 18 residues long. The CDR3 loop reads CASSLSHWGLTSTDTQYF. As DNA, the CDR3 is TGTGCCAGCAGTTTATCCCATTGGGGGCTTACTAGCACAGATACGCAGTATTTT.

This clone has only a few counts. The chain joins TRBV7-9 to TRBJ2-2, with D perhaps TRBD2 (6 bases). V lost 0 bases and J lost 8, with 10 bases in between. Germline lookup yields CDR1 SEHNR and CDR2 FQNEAQ (reference sequence). The CDR3 sequence is 14 residues long. The CDR3 here is CASSLAFAGGELFF. Written as DNA, the CDR3 is TGTGCCAGCAGCTTAGCCTTTGCGGGAGGGGAGCTGTTTTTT.

This chain connects TRBV7-3 to TRBJ2-2, with 9 nucleotides matching TRBD2. V lost 1 base to trimming and J lost 6 bases; unmatched junction nucleotides: 3. CDR1 and CDR2 (germline): SGHTA, FQGTGA. CDR3 length: 15 amino acids. Written as DNA, the CDR3 is TGTGCCAGCAGCTTAAATAGCGGGAGAGCCGGGGAGCTGTTTTTT. The encoded protein is CASSLNSGRAGELFF.

The genes are TRBV6-5 and TRBJ2-1; possibly TRBD2 for D (6 bases). V dropped 4 bases and J dropped 9 bases, with 19 bases sitting between them. The CDR3 is 15 residues long. The germline V gene has CDR1 MNHEY and CDR2 SVGAGI. The CDR3 reads CASSFDRGAIGEQFF. Written as DNA, the CDR3 is TGTGCCAGCAGTTTTGATCGCGGGGCCATTGGTGAGCAGTTCTTC.

The chain uses TRBV18 and TRBJ2-5; 14 nucleotides match TRBD2. The CDR3 has 16 residues. Trimming took 4 bases from V and 5 from J; bases not matched to a gene: 6. From germline, CDR1 is KGHSH and CDR2 LQKENI. DNA for the CDR3: TGTGCCAGCTCACATGGGACTAGCGGGAGCCATGAGACCCAGTACTTC. Residues: CASSHGTSGSHETQYF. The whole variable domain, remainder taken from reference TRBV18 and TRBJ2-5, is NAGVMQNPRHLVRRRGQEARLRCSPMKGHSHVYWYRQLPEEGLKFMVYLQKENIIDESGMPKERFSAEFPKEGPSILRIQQVVRGDSAAYFCASSHGTSGSHETQYFGPGTRLLVL.

The chain uses TRBV7-3 and TRBJ1-2; 9 bases agree with TRBD1. CDR3 length: 14 residues. Looked up from germline, CDR1 is SGHTA and CDR2 is FQGTGA. The junction had 1 base not matched to a gene; V was cut back by 3 bases and J by 2 bases. CDR3: CASSLDRGNYGYTF. The CDR3 nucleotides are TGTGCCAGCAGCTTGGACAGGGGAAACTATGGCTACACCTTC.

The chain joins TRBV6-1 to TRBJ1-3, with 7 bases aligning to TRBD1. CDR3 length: 15 residues. Per the germline V gene, CDR1 is MNHNS and CDR2 is SASEGT. Unmatched junction bases numbered 11, after V lost 8 bases and J lost 4 bases. The CDR3 DNA sequence: TGTGCCAGCGAAATGTATGGAGGGGGCGGAAACACCATATATTTT. It yields the protein CASEMYGGGGNTIYF.

The rearrangement joins TRBV19 to TRBJ1-5, with a weak D call TRBD1 (5 bases). Germline CDR1 reads LNHDA; CDR2 reads SQIVND (reference sequence). Deletions cut 8 bases from V and 7 bases from J, with 18 bases between. The CDR3 consists of 14 residues. The CDR3 protein is CASQQGWDEQPQHF. The DNA for the CDR3 is TGTGCCAGTCAGCAGGGATGGGATGAGCAGCCCCAGCATTTT.

The chain uses TRBV5-1 and TRBJ2-7, with 10 positions matching TRBD2. The CDR3 has 14 residues. CDR1 and CDR2 from the germline V gene are SGHRS and YFSETQ. V shed 4 bases, J shed 2 bases, and the junction held 3 bases outside the gene matches. The CDR3 coding sequence is TGCGCCAGCAGCACTAGCGGGGAAACCTACGAGCAGTACTTC. This translates into CASSTSGETYEQYF. Together with reference TRBV5-1 and TRBJ2-7, the CDR3 gives the full variable domain: KAGVTQTPRYLIKTRGQQVTLSCSPISGHRSVSWYQQTPGQGLQFLFEYFSETQRNKGNFPGRFSGRQFSNSRSEMNVSTLELGDSALYLCASSTSGETYEQYFGPGTRLTVT.

The genes are TRBV7-9 and TRBJ2-3; unclear D gene. Germline CDR1 and CDR2: SEHNR and FQNEAQ (reference sequence). The CDR3 length is 14 residues. Trimming removed 5 bases at V and 0 bases at J, with 9 bases between. The CDR3 here is CASSPSASTDTQYF. Written as DNA, the CDR3 is TGTGCCAGCAGCCCTTCAGCGAGCACAGATACGCAGTATTTT. Full variable domain (outside the CDR3, taken from reference TRBV7-9 and TRBJ2-3): DTGVSQNPRHKITKRGQNVTFRCDPISEHNRLYWYRQTLGQGPEFLTYFQNEAQLEKSRLLSDRFSAERPKGSFSTLEIQRTEQGDSAMYLCASSPSASTDTQYFGPGTRLTVL.